This T cell receptor (beta chain) emerged from a study of T cell responses to AZD1222 COVID-19 vaccine. Produced via immunoSEQ multiplex PCR; TCRdb's table is partial and in-frame only. The table has roughly 150,000 clones, about 90% seen once; the top ten hold about a tenth. Study-wide results and limits: As reported, nearly half of all spike-specific TCRs target variant regions that are unmutated. Females outnumbered males among donors, who were mostly white British; clonal diversity was possibly underestimated.

Germline assignment: CDR1 LNHDA and CDR2 SQIVND (reference sequence). This CDR3 is 13 amino acids long. V lost 1 base to trimming and J lost 6 bases, with 7 bases between them. A word on this clone: Its antigen is still unknown.

The sequence was collected from an adult who received the AZD1222 COVID-19 vaccine. Sequences were derived from peripheral blood, sampled 28 days after the second AZD1222 dose. The chain recombines TRBV19 with TRBJ2-1; D remains ambiguous. The chain's CDR3 is CASSIGSGNEQFF. The CDR3 DNA reads as TGTGCCAGTAGTATAGGGAGTGGCAATGAGCAGTTCTTC.